The next 5 T cell receptor beta chains were all read from a single sample in a study of blood T cell repertoires in COVID-19. Sequenced by immunoSEQ multiplex PCR; TCRdb stores in-frame clones only, minus some. Altogether over 200,000 clones are present, over 80% being singletons, with the ten largest covering under 4.5%. Sequencing was carried out using PBMCs or T cells enriched from blood (not recorded which). The receptors come from a woman younger than 45 who had been exposed to COVID-19.

V gene TRBV9 combines with J gene TRBJ2-2; 9 nucleotides match TRBD2. The J segment lost 5 bases and the V segment lost 0 bases, leaving 11 bases of the junction unmatched. In germline, CDR1 is SGDLS, CDR2 YYNGEE. The CDR3 runs 18 residues. This CDR3 is CASSVASSGRTGTGELFF. The CDR3 region has the DNA TGTGCCAGCAGCGTAGCTTCCAGCGGGAGGACCGGGACCGGGGAGCTGTTTTTT.

The rearrangement links TRBV6-5 to TRBJ1-1; D ambiguous. V lost 7 bases and J lost 1, with 7 bases in between. This CDR3 region has 12 residues. Germline V gene lookup returns CDR1 MNHEY and CDR2 SVGAGI. CDR3 DNA: TGTGCCAGCAATCTGAGGAACACTGAAGCTTTCTTT. Encoded protein: CASNLRNTEAFF.

CDR3 DNA: TGTGCCAGCAGCCGGACAGGGCTCTACAATGAGCAGTTCTTC. It translates to CASSRTGLYNEQFF. The gene calls are TRBV9 and TRBJ2-1; 8 bases agree with TRBD1. With 4 bases clipped from V and 3 bases from J, the junction kept 3 bases outside the gene matches. CDR3 length: 14 residues. The germline gives CDR1 SGDLS, CDR2 YYNGEE.

J is TRBJ2-1 and V is TRBV9; D may be TRBD2 (6 bases). The V and J ends lost 3 bases and 4 bases respectively, with 8 bases between them. The CDR3 runs to 13 residues. CDR1 and CDR2 from the germline V gene are SGDLS and YYNGEE. The CDR3 DNA sequence: TGTGCCAGCAGCGCCGGGGGATACAATGAGCAGTTCTTC. This translates into CASSAGGYNEQFF.

V gene TRBV27 combines with J gene TRBJ2-1; 7 bases agree with TRBD2. The germline V gene encodes CDR1 MNHEY and CDR2 SMNVEV (reference sequence). The CDR3 sequence is 15 residues long. The V and J ends lost 5 bases and 10 bases, in that order; junction bases with no gene match: 14. The CDR3 loop reads CASSPLGGSVGEQFF. The CDR3 nucleotides are TGTGCCAGCAGTCCGCTGGGCGGGAGTGTTGGGGAGCAGTTCTTC.